The 11 T cell receptor beta chains listed next were all sequenced from one sample in a study of response to subunit inactivated influenza vaccine. TCRdb reprocessed the RT-PCR reads via MiXCR and lists one record per CDR3 protein. The repertoire consists of more than 150,000 distinct CDR3 sequences, with around 9% occurring once and the leading ten covering 9.5% to 13%. The sample here was non-naive T cells sorted from PBMCs, taken on the day of vaccination. Receptors originate from a man aged 50 to 59 who received an inactivated influenza vaccine.

This clonotype has only a few counts. The V gene is TRBV28, the J gene TRBJ2-1; TRBD2 is a possible D gene (5 bases). The germline V and J ends were trimmed by 5 bases and 9 bases, with 26 bases remaining between them. CDR1 MDHEN and CDR2 SYDVKM come from the germline V gene. There are 17 residues in the CDR3. The CDR3 sequence: CASSRTLGRGLLGEQFF. The DNA of the CDR3 is TGTGCCAGCAGTCGGACTTTGGGGAGAGGGCTTCTCGGTGAGCAGTTCTTC.

V and J are TRBV7-2 and TRBJ1-2, with D unresolved. CDR1 SGHTA and CDR2 FQGNSA come from the germline V gene. CDR3 length: 15 amino acids. V was shortened by 3 bases and J by 7 bases, with 18 bases between the two germline ends. This CDR3 reads CASSFPTGRRLGYTF. As DNA, the CDR3 is TGTGCCAGCAGCTTCCCCACTGGACGTAGACTTGGCTACACCTTC.

This clonotype was seen a single time. The rearrangement joins TRBV7-9 to TRBJ2-1, with a possible D match to TRBD2 (6 bases). CDR1 is SEHNR, CDR2 FQNEAQ, per germline (reference sequence). This CDR3 has 13 residues. V was shortened by 2 bases and J by 6 bases, with 8 bases between the two germline ends. CDR3: CASSLMGGNEQFF. The CDR3 nucleotides are TGTGCCAGCAGCTTAATGGGGGGCAATGAGCAGTTCTTC. The variable domain in full, with the rest retrieved from reference TRBV7-9 and TRBJ2-1, is DTGVSQNPRHKITKRGQNVTFRCDPISEHNRLYWYRQTLGQGPEFLTYFQNEAQLEKSRLLSDRFSAERPKGSFSTLEIQRTEQGDSAMYLCASSLMGGNEQFFGPGTRLTVL.

This clonotype was detected many times. The V gene is TRBV20-1, the J gene TRBJ1-5; possible D gene TRBD1, 6 bases. The length of the CDR3 is 16 residues. CDR1 and CDR2 from the germline V gene are DFQATT and SNEGSKA (reference sequence). Trimming removed 5 bases at V and 1 base at J, with 18 bases between. CDR3 amino acids: CSAGETGVWSNQPQHF. In nucleotides, the CDR3 is TGCAGTGCTGGGGAGACAGGTGTGTGGAGCAATCAGCCCCAGCATTTT.

V and J are TRBV15 and TRBJ1-5; unclear D gene. The CDR3 has 14 amino acids. CDR1 is LNHNV, CDR2 YYDKDF, per germline (reference sequence). Trimming shortened V by 5 bases and J by 0 bases, and 8 bases separated the two germline ends. The CDR3 protein is CATSRGHSNQPQHF. As DNA, the CDR3 is TGTGCCACCAGCCGAGGGCATAGCAATCAGCCCCAGCATTTT.

At least ten counts were recorded for this clonotype. V gene TRBV18 combines with J gene TRBJ1-1, with D hard to call. V lost 2 bases and J lost 6, with 13 bases in between. The CDR3 spans 14 residues. Germline V gene lookup returns CDR1 KGHSH and CDR2 LQKENI. This chain's CDR3 is CASSPSGSGAEAFF. The CDR3 nucleotides are TGTGCCAGCTCACCAAGTGGGAGCGGGGCTGAAGCTTTCTTT.

This clonotype has at least ten counts. CDR3 sequence: CAISTTSSGGSYEQYF. CDR3 nucleotides: TGTGCCATTAGTACCACATCTAGCGGGGGGTCCTACGAGCAGTACTTC. The chain links TRBV10-3 to TRBJ2-7; 11 bases are shared with TRBD2. The V segment lost 9 bases and the J segment 1 base; nucleotides outside the gene matches: 11. The germline gives CDR1 ENHRY, CDR2 SYGVKD. This CDR3 region has 16 residues.

This clonotype appeared many times. The chain couples TRBV20-1 to TRBJ2-1; no clear D. Germline assignment: CDR1 DFQATT and CDR2 SNEGSKA (reference sequence). V was trimmed by 0 bases and J by 5 bases, leaving 14 bases between them. The CDR3 has 15 amino acids. In DNA form, the CDR3 reads TGCAGTGCTAGAGATCGCTGGGCAGTAAACAATGAGCAGTTCTTC. It specifies CSARDRWAVNNEQFF.

This clonotype was picked up many times. The CDR3 DNA follows: TGTGCCAGCAGGGCCAATCAGCCCCAGCATTTT. It encodes CASRANQPQHF. The genes are TRBV27 and TRBJ1-5; D unclear. V gave up 6 bases and J gave up 3 bases, with 3 bases separating them. Germline V gene data show CDR1 as MNHEY and CDR2 as SMNVEV (reference sequence). This CDR3 contains 11 residues.

There are many counts of this clonotype. CDR3 DNA: TGCAGCGCGGCCTTGTTTGCCAGCACCGGGGAGCTGTTTTTT. Encoded protein: CSAALFASTGELFF. The gene calls are TRBV29-1 and TRBJ2-2; D ambiguous. The CDR3 has 14 amino acids. The V gene lost 7 bases and the J gene lost 4 bases, with 16 bases spanning the gap. In germline, CDR1 is SQVTM, CDR2 ANQGSEA.

This chain uses TRBV6-1 with TRBJ2-7; D might be TRBD1 or TRBD2, each matching 6 bases. Germline V gene sequence: CDR1 MNHNS, CDR2 SASEGT. The V and J ends lost 7 bases and 6 bases respectively, with 25 bases between them. There are 16 residues in the CDR3. Here the CDR3 DNA reads TGTGCCAGCAACTCCCCCCTGAGGGGGGCGGCGGGCGAGCAGTACTTC. Amino acids: CASNSPLRGAAGEQYF.